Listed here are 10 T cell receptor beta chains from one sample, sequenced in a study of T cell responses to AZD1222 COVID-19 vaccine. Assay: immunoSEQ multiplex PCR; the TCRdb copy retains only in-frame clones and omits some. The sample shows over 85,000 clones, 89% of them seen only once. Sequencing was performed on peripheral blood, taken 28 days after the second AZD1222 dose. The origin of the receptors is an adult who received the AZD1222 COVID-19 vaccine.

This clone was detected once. Written as DNA, the CDR3 is TGTGCCAGCAGTTTATCTTACAACTTGTTGAACACCGGGGAGCTGTTTTTT. Protein sequence: CASSLSYNLLNTGELFF. The chain uses TRBV27 and TRBJ2-2; D is uncertain. Trimming pared 0 bases from V and 1 base from J, leaving 12 bases between. Germline lookup yields CDR1 MNHEY and CDR2 SMNVEV (reference sequence). This CDR3 comprises 17 residues.

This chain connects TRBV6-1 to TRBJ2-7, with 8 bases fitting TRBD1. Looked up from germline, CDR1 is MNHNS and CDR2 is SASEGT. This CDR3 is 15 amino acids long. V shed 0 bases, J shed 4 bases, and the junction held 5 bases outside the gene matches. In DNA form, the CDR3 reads TGTGCCAGCAGTGAAGCCCGGACAGGGCCGTACGAGCAGTACGTC. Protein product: CASSEARTGPYEQYV.

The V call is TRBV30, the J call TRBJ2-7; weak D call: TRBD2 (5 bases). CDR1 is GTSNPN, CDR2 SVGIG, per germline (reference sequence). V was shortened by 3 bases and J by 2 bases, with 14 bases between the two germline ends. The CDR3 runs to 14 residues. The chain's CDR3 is CAWSVGGFAYEQYF. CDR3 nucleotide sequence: TGTGCCTGGAGCGTAGGCGGGTTCGCCTACGAGCAGTACTTC. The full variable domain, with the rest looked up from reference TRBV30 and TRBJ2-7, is SQTIHQWPATLVQPVGSPLSLECTVEGTSNPNLYWYRQAAGRGLQLLFYSVGIGQISSEVPQNLSASRPQDRQFILSSKKLLLSDSGFYLCAWSVGGFAYEQYFGPGTRLTVT.

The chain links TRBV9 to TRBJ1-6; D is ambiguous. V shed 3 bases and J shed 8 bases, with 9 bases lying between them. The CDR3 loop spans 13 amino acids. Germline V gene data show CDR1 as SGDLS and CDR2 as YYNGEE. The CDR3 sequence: CASSGDRYSPLHF. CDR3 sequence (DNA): TGTGCCAGCAGCGGCGATCGTTATTCACCCCTCCACTTT. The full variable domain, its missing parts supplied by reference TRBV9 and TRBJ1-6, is DSGVTQTPKHLITATGQRVTLRCSPRSGDLSVYWYQQSLDQGLQFLIQYYNGEERAKGNILERFSAQQFPDLHSELNLSSLELGDSALYFCASSGDRYSPLHFGNGTRLTVT.

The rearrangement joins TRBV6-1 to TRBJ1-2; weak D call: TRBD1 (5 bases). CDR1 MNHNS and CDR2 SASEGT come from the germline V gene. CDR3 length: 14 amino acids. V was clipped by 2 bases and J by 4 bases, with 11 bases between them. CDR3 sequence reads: CASSEPGTSYGYTF. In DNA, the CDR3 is TGTGCCAGCAGTGAACCCGGGACTAGCTATGGCTACACCTTC.

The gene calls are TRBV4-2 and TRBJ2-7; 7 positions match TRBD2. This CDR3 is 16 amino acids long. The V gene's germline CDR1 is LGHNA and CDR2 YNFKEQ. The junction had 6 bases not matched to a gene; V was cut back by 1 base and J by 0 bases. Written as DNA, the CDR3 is TGTGCCAGCAGCCAAGCGGGAGGACCCATCTCCTACGAGCAGTACTTC. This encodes CASSQAGGPISYEQYF.

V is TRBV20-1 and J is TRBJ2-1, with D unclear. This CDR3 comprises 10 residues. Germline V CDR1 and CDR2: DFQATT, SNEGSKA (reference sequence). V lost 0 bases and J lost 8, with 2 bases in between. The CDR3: CSARDDEQFF. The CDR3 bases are TGCAGTGCTAGAGACGATGAGCAGTTCTTC.

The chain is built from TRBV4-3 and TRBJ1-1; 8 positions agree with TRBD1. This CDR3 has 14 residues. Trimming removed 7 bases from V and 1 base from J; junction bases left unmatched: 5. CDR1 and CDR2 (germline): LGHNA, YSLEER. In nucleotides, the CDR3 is TGCGCCAGCAACAGGGACAGGCAGAACACTGAAGCTTTCTTT. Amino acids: CASNRDRQNTEAFF.

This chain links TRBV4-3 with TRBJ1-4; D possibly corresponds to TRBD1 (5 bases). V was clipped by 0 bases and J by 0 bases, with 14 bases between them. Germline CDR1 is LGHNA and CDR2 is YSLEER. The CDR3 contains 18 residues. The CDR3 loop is CASSQEQVRGPTNEKLFF. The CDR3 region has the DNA TGCGCCAGCAGCCAAGAACAGGTCCGGGGTCCAACTAATGAAAAACTGTTTTTT.

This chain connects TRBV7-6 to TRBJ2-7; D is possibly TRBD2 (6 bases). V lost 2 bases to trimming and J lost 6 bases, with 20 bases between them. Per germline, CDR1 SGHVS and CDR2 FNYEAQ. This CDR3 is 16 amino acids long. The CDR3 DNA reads TGTGCCAGCAGCTTATCGGCCGGGACTGGAGCCGCCGAGCAGTACTTC. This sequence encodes CASSLSAGTGAAEQYF.